The 30 T cell receptor beta chains presented below share a single source sample, sequenced in a study of blood T cell repertoires in COVID-19. Produced via immunoSEQ multiplex PCR; TCRdb's table is partial and in-frame only. Altogether 80,000 to 95,000 clones are present, 70% to 90% being singletons, with the ten largest covering 13% to 15%. The specimen sequenced was peripheral blood. The origin of the receptors is a woman in her 70s with acute or convalescent COVID-19.

V gene TRBV7-8 combines with J gene TRBJ2-1, with no clear D. Trimming shortened V by 5 bases and J by 0 bases, and 8 bases separated the two germline ends. The length of the CDR3 is 14 residues. The germline V gene encodes CDR1 SGHVS and CDR2 FQNEAQ. The CDR3 DNA follows: TGTGCCAGCAGCCAATCTAGCTCCTACAATGAGCAGTTCTTC. It is translated as CASSQSSSYNEQFF.

This chain uses TRBV19 with TRBJ1-2, with D tentatively TRBD1 (5 bases). Germline assignment: CDR1 LNHDA and CDR2 SQIVND (reference sequence). This CDR3 is 14 amino acids long. V was shortened by 3 bases and J by 7 bases, with 15 bases between the two germline ends. CDR3 sequence (DNA): TGTGCCAGTAGTATTGACAGAGAGCAGGGTGGCTACACCTTC. This codes for CASSIDREQGGYTF.

The DNA of the CDR3 is TGTGCCAGCAGTTCCGGGACTAGCGGGGGCCGCTACGAGCAGTACGTC. Amino acid sequence: CASSSGTSGGRYEQYV. The chain is built from TRBV6-2 or TRBV6-3 and TRBJ2-7; 14 bases are a match to TRBD2. Looked up from germline, CDR1 is MNHEY and CDR2 is SVGEGT. The junction had 5 bases not matched to a gene; V was cut back by 4 bases and J by 3 bases. The CDR3 loop spans 16 amino acids.

This chain joins TRBV20-1 and TRBJ2-3, with a possible D match to TRBD2 (6 bases). The germline gives CDR1 DFQATT, CDR2 SNEGSKA (reference sequence). Trimming pared 3 bases from V and 2 bases from J, leaving 15 bases between. The CDR3 totals 15 residues. CDR3 nucleotides: TGCAGTGCTAGTGGTGGGGCGGGAAACACAGATACGCAGTATTTT. Protein product: CSASGGAGNTDTQYF.

V usage is TRBV12-3 or TRBV12-4 and J usage is TRBJ2-2; D perhaps matches TRBD2 (5 bases). V was cut by 3 bases and J by 5 bases, with 7 bases left in between. The CDR3 is 13 amino acids. CDR3 sequence (DNA): TGTGCCAGCAGTTTGAGGGTTACCGGGGAGCTGTTTTTT. It is translated as CASSLRVTGELFF.

The CDR3 sequence is CASSLRTVNYGYTF. The CDR3 nucleotides are TGTGCCAGCAGCCTCAGGACAGTTAACTATGGCTACACCTTC. The chain uses TRBV3-1 (or the pseudogene TRBV3-2) and TRBJ1-2; D might be TRBD1 (6 bases). Germline CDR1 is LGHDT and CDR2 is YNNKEL (reference sequence). The V end lost 4 bases, the J end lost 1 base, and 10 bases lay between the germline ends. The CDR3 sequence is 14 residues long.

The chain has TRBV7-2 and TRBJ1-5, with a possible D match to TRBD1 (6 bases). Trimming took 5 bases from V and 9 from J, leaving 14 bases between them. Germline loops: CDR1 SGHTA, CDR2 FQGNSA. The CDR3 is 13 amino acids. In DNA, the CDR3 is TGTGCCAGCAGCCCGGCGGGGGGCCGGCCCCAGCATTTT. The encoded protein is CASSPAGGRPQHF. The whole variable domain, filled in from reference TRBV7-2 and TRBJ1-5, reads GAGVSQSPSNKVTEKGKDVELRCDPISGHTALYWYRQSLGQGLEFLIYFQGNSAPDKSGLPSDRFSAERTGGSVSTLTIQRTQQEDSAVYLCASSPAGGRPQHFGDGTRLSIL.

This clone was counted a single time. This sequence joins TRBV6-5 and TRBJ2-7, with 7 bases identical to TRBD1. This CDR3 is built from 15 residues. With 6 bases clipped from V and 2 bases from J, the junction kept 10 bases outside the gene matches. Germline assignment: CDR1 MNHEY and CDR2 SVGAGI. CDR3 residues: CASRSQQGNPYEQYV. The DNA of the CDR3 is TGTGCCAGCAGATCACAACAGGGGAACCCCTACGAGCAGTACGTC.

The chain recombines TRBV11-3 with TRBJ2-5; 11 positions match TRBD1. The germline V gene encodes CDR1 SGHNT and CDR2 YENEEA. The CDR3 covers 17 residues. V lost 4 bases to trimming and J lost 5 bases; unmatched junction nucleotides: 12. DNA for the CDR3: TGTGCCAGCAGCTCCGGTTGGCCAGGACAGGGGGCGGAGACCCAGTACTTC. Translated, it gives CASSSGWPGQGAETQYF.

The chain carries TRBV28 and TRBJ2-7; TRBD1 aligns across 7 bases. CDR1 MDHEN and CDR2 SYDVKM come from the germline V gene. J gave up 3 bases and V 6 bases, and 5 bases lay outside the gene matches. The CDR3 length is 13 residues. For the CDR3, the DNA is TGTGCCAGCAGCGGATACAGGGGCTACGAGCAGTACGTC. It specifies CASSGYRGYEQYV.

The chain has TRBV30 and TRBJ2-3; a weak D match, TRBD1 (6 bases). The CDR3 has 14 amino acids. Germline loops: CDR1 GTSNPN, CDR2 SVGIG (reference sequence). Trimming took 8 bases from V and 0 from J, leaving 15 bases between them. The CDR3 DNA follows: TGTGCCGGCACCGACGACAGGAGCACAGATACGCAGTATTTT. Amino acid sequence: CAGTDDRSTDTQYF.

The rearrangement links TRBV15 to TRBJ1-2; D gene unclear. Trimming left V 0 bases short and J 8 bases short, with 13 bases between. There are 14 residues in the CDR3. The V gene's germline CDR1 is LNHNV and CDR2 YYDKDF (reference sequence). For the CDR3, the DNA is TGTGCCACCAGCAGAGAATTCACTTTGGAGGGCTACACCTTC. Translating it yields CATSREFTLEGYTF. Full variable domain (missing parts from reference TRBV15 and TRBJ1-2): DAMVIQNPRYQVTQFGKPVTLSCSQTLNHNVMYWYQQKSSQAPKLLFHYYDKDFNNEADTPDNFQSRRPNTSFCFLDIRSPGLGDTAMYLCATSREFTLEGYTFGSGTRLTVV.

The V gene is TRBV9, the J gene TRBJ2-3, with 9 positions matching TRBD2. Germline V CDR1 and CDR2: SGDLS, YYNGEE. Trimming removed 3 bases from V and 3 bases from J; junction bases left unmatched: 14. CDR3 length: 18 amino acids. DNA for the CDR3: TGTGCCAGCAGCGGTAATCTCCTTCTAGCGGGAAATACAGATACGCAGTATTTT. Protein: CASSGNLLLAGNTDTQYF.

The chain links TRBV10-3 to TRBJ2-1; tentatively, D is TRBD2 (5 bases). The CDR3 sequence is 14 residues long. Germline-derived CDR1 and CDR2 are ENHRY and SYGVKD. Trimming removed 10 bases at V and 10 bases at J, with 23 bases between. CDR3 nucleotide sequence: TGTGCCACCTACTCCGCCATTCTAGGCGGGGAGCAGTTCTTC. Translating it yields CATYSAILGGEQFF.

This chain uses TRBV28 with TRBJ1-5, with TRBD1 as a possible D gene (5 bases). V was shortened by 7 bases and J by 6 bases, with 13 bases between the two germline ends. Per germline, CDR1 MDHEN and CDR2 SYDVKM. The CDR3 totals 13 residues. CDR3: CASISQGGQPQHF. DNA of the CDR3: TGTGCCAGCATCTCTCAGGGAGGTCAGCCCCAGCATTTT.

This clone appeared a single time. The chain links TRBV6-6 to TRBJ2-7; D gene unclear. Germline V CDR1 and CDR2: MNHNY, SVGAGI (reference sequence). V gave up 6 bases and J gave up 4 bases, with 10 bases separating them. CDR3 length: 12 amino acids. The CDR3, as DNA: TGTGCCAGCAGCCAAGGCGGTTACGAGCAGTACGTC. Translated, it gives CASSQGGYEQYV.

This rearrangement joins TRBV5-1 to TRBJ2-5; TRBD1 agrees at 7 bases. CDR1 SGHRS and CDR2 YFSETQ come from the germline V gene. The CDR3 sequence is 14 residues long. V lost 0 bases, J lost 1 base, and 0 bases stayed unmatched. The CDR3 loop reads CASSLEGAQETQYF. In nucleotides, the CDR3 is TGCGCCAGCAGCTTGGAGGGGGCCCAAGAGACCCAGTACTTC.

The sample holds one count of this clone. The chain has TRBV4-2 and TRBJ1-1; 11 bases are shared with TRBD1. There are 19 residues in the CDR3. Germline CDR1 is LGHNA and CDR2 is YNFKEQ. The junction had 9 bases not matched to a gene; V was cut back by 0 bases and J by 0 bases. The CDR3 region is CASSQDLGQGVGMNTEAFF. Written as DNA, the CDR3 is TGTGCCAGCAGCCAAGATCTGGGACAGGGGGTGGGGATGAACACTGAAGCTTTCTTT.

This clone was picked up a small number of times. The chain combines TRBV5-4 with TRBJ1-2; weak D call: TRBD1 (6 bases). The germline gives CDR1 SGHNT, CDR2 YYREEE (reference sequence). The CDR3 has 15 residues. The germline V and J ends were trimmed by 0 bases and 5 bases, with 14 bases remaining between them. The CDR3 DNA is TGTGCCAGCAGCTTGGTCCCCGACAGGCCTTATGGCTACACCTTC. Protein sequence: CASSLVPDRPYGYTF.

The genes are TRBV7-2 and TRBJ1-3; D gene ambiguous. Trimming pared 1 base from V and 4 bases from J, leaving 5 bases between. This CDR3 region has 13 residues. The germline CDR1 and CDR2 sequences are SGHTA and FQGNSA. The CDR3 protein is CASSLVEGNTIYF. DNA for the CDR3: TGTGCCAGCAGCTTAGTAGAAGGAAACACCATATATTTT.

The chain couples TRBV6-5 to TRBJ2-7; tentative D call: TRBD1 (7 bases). Trimming removed 6 bases at V and 4 bases at J, with 13 bases between. The length of the CDR3 is 13 residues. The germline V gene has CDR1 MNHEY and CDR2 SVGAGI. In nucleotides, the CDR3 is TGTGCCAGCAGGGAGGGGGCCCGTTACGAGCAGTACGTC. It translates to CASREGARYEQYV.

The chain is built from TRBV10-3 and TRBJ2-7, with 11 bases aligning to TRBD2. The CDR3 length is 16 residues. The junction had 6 bases not matched to a gene; V was cut back by 2 bases and J by 3 bases. Germline CDR1 is ENHRY and CDR2 is SYGVKD. Here the CDR3 reads CAISEPGTSGLYEQYV. For the CDR3, the DNA is TGTGCCATCAGTGAGCCCGGGACTAGCGGTCTCTACGAGCAGTACGTC.

The chain couples TRBV9 to TRBJ2-3; 8 bases are shared with TRBD2. The germline V gene has CDR1 SGDLS and CDR2 YYNGEE. After removal of 0 bases from V and 1 base from J, the junction contained 7 bases not matched to a gene. The CDR3 loop spans 17 amino acids. The DNA of the CDR3 is TGTGCCAGCAGCGTAGGAGCCTACGGGGGGGGCACAGATACGCAGTATTTT. Protein: CASSVGAYGGGTDTQYF.

The J gene is TRBJ1-5, the V gene TRBV28, with D unresolved. The CDR3 is made up of 18 amino acids. The germline CDR1 and CDR2 sequences are MDHEN and SYDVKM. V lost 7 bases and J lost 0, with 22 bases in between. The CDR3 loop reads CASNKLAGGVYSNQPQHF. CDR3 coding DNA: TGTGCCAGCAATAAGCTCGCAGGAGGCGTATATAGCAATCAGCCCCAGCATTTT.

The chain joins TRBV3-1 (or the pseudogene TRBV3-2) to TRBJ1-2, with 7 bases matching TRBD1. Germline V gives CDR1 LGHDT, CDR2 YNNKEL (reference sequence). V was clipped by 4 bases and J by 7 bases; unmatched bases: 18. The CDR3 loop spans 17 amino acids. Here the CDR3 DNA reads TGTGCCAGCAGCCCGGATCAGGAAAGGGGGCGAGGATCTGGCTACACCTTC. Translation gives CASSPDQERGRGSGYTF.

This clone appeared a single time. The genes are TRBV28 and TRBJ2-7, with 8 bases lining up with TRBD1. This CDR3 has 14 amino acids. CDR1 is MDHEN and CDR2 is SYDVKM in the germline V gene. The V gene end was trimmed by 3 bases and the J gene end by 1 base; junction bases not matched to a gene: 2. For the CDR3, the DNA is TGTGCCAGCAGTTTTACAGGGGGGTCCTACGAGCAGTACGTC. It codes for CASSFTGGSYEQYV.

J is TRBJ2-5 and V is TRBV19; D not resolved. Looked up from germline, CDR1 is LNHDA and CDR2 is SQIVND (reference sequence). V was pared by 8 bases and J by 5 bases, with 9 bases between. The CDR3 extends over 11 amino acids. The CDR3 region has the DNA TGTGCCAGTGGCCTCGGGGAGACCCAGTACTTC. Its translation is CASGLGETQYF.

This clone was seen more than once but under ten times. The chain couples TRBV24-1 to TRBJ1-2; 7 bases fit TRBD1. The germline gives CDR1 KGHDR, CDR2 SFDVKD. This CDR3 is 15 amino acids long. The V segment lost 2 bases and the J segment 4 bases; nucleotides outside the gene matches: 6. CDR3 region: CATSDSLTGIYGYTF. The CDR3 DNA reads TGTGCCACCAGTGATTCACTGACAGGGATCTATGGCTACACCTTC.

The chain employs TRBV11-2 and TRBJ2-3; D is ambiguous. The germline CDR1 and CDR2 sequences are SGHAT and FQNNGV. V lost 1 base and J lost 0, with 17 bases in between. The CDR3 length is 18 residues. CDR3 protein: CASSLGRRVFPSTDTQYF. The DNA for the CDR3 is TGTGCCAGCAGCTTAGGGCGACGGGTCTTCCCTAGCACAGATACGCAGTATTTT.

The chain combines TRBV11-3 with TRBJ2-1; the match to TRBD2 covers 7 bases. CDR1 and CDR2 from the germline V gene are SGHNT and YENEEA. The CDR3 consists of 16 residues. V trimming: 3 bases; J trimming: 5 bases; junction bases outside the gene matches: 10. The CDR3 nucleotides read TGTGCCAGCAGCTTGGGTACTAGCGCCACCAACAATGAGCAGTTCTTC. Protein sequence: CASSLGTSATNNEQFF.